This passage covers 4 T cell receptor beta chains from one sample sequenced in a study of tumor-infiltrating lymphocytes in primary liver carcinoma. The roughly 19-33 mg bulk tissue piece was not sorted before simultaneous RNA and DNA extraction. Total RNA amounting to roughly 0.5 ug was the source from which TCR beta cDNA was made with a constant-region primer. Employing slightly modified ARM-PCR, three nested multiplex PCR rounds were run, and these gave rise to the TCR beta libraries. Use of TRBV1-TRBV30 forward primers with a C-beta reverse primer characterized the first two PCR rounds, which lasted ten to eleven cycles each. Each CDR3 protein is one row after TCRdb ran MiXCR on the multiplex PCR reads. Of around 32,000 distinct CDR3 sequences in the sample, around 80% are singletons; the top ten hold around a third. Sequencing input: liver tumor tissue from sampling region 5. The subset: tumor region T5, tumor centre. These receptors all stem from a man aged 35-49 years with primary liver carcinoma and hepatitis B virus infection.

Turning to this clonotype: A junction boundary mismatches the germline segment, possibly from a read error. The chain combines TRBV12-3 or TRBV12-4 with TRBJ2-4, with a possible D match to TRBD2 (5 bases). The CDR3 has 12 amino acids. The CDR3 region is CVSGLSQNTQYF. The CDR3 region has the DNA TGTGTCAGCGGTTTGTCCCAAAACACTCAGTACTTC.

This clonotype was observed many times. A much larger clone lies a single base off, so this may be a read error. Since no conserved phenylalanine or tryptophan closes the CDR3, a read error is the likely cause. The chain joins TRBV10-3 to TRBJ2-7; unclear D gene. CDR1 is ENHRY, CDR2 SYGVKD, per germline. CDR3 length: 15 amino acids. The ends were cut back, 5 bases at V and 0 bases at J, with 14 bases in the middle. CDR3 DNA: TGTGCCATCAGTAAGGACGGAAGCTTCTCCTACGAGCAGTACCTC. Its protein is CAISKDGSFSYEQYL.

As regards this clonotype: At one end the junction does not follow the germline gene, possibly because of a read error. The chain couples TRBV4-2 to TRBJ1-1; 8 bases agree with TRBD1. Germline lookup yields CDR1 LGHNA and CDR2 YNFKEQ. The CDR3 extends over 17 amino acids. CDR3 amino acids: CASSQEYGQGCWTEAFF. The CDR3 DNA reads TGTGCCAGCAGTCAAGAGTACGGACAGGGTTGTTGGACTGAAGCCTTCTTT.

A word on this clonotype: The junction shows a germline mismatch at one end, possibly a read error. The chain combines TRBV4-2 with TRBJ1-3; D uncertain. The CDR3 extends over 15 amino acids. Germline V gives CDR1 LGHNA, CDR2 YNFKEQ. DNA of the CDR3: TGTGCCAGCAGCCAGTTCGATGTTGGTGGTAACACCATGTATTTT. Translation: CASSQFDVGGNTMYF.